This T cell receptor beta chain emerged from a study of Ad26.COV2.S vaccination and SARS-CoV-2 variants. Study observations and caveats: Compared with placebo recipients, vaccine recipients had higher spike-specific TCR breadth. Placebo recipients and vaccine recipients were similar in non-spike TCR breadth.

The data were produced by immunoSEQ multiplex PCR, yet TCRdb's version contains in-frame clones alone and is incomplete. The data hold fewer than 800,000 clones, with about 89% observed a single time. With regard to this clone: Its antigen remains unidentified.

Unmatched junction bases numbered 12, after V lost 4 bases and J lost 12 bases. Germline loops: CDR1 SEHNR, CDR2 FQNEAQ (reference sequence). The CDR3 is 16 amino acids. The treatment: roughly 19 received Ad26.COV2.S at low or high dose, single or two shots; 5 received placebo; per-sample allocation not given. Day 63 after the first vaccine or placebo injection was the time point for sampling. Donor was an adult aged 18-55 years in Boston. This material consisted of peripheral blood, taken in a trial of Ad26.COV2.S vaccine versus placebo. The chain combines TRBV7-9 with TRBJ1-6, with 10 nucleotides matching TRBD1. The sequence was collected from a person aged 18 to 65 who received the Ad26.COV2.S COVID-19 vaccine or a placebo. The CDR3 sequence: CASSSSDRGNTVPLHF. The CDR3 coding sequence is TGTGCCAGCAGCTCATCGGACAGGGGGAACACAGTACCCCTCCACTTT.